This entry lists 26 T cell receptor beta chains sequenced from one sample in a study of T cells in Graves' hyperthyroidism and ophthalmopathy. Regions amplified from RNA transcripts were the TCR beta CDR3 regions. In the first-round RT-PCR of the TCR CDR3, the HTBI primer set was used. From the multiplex PCR reads, TCRdb called clonotypes with MiXCR, one entry per CDR3 protein. The sample yields about 320,000 distinct CDR3 sequences, roughly 17% seen once. Sequencing was done on a sample of blood. Receptor source: a man younger than 45 with Graves' hyperthyroidism.

This clonotype has only a few counts. The chain is built from TRBV6-5 and TRBJ2-1, with 9 bases identical to TRBD2. Germline V gene sequence: CDR1 MNHEY, CDR2 SVGAGI. The CDR3 is 17 residues long. The V segment lost 0 bases and the J segment 2 bases; nucleotides outside the gene matches: 5. The CDR3: CASSYSTAGGPYNEQFF. For the CDR3, the DNA is TGTGCCAGCAGTTACTCGACAGCGGGAGGACCCTACAATGAGCAGTTCTTC.

The V gene is TRBV7-6, the J gene TRBJ1-1; a weak D match, TRBD1 (5 bases). This CDR3 is built from 13 residues. Germline CDR1 SGHVS, CDR2 FNYEAQ. The V gene lost 5 bases and the J gene lost 10 bases, with 17 bases spanning the gap. As DNA, the CDR3 is TGTGCCAGCAGCCTGGCGAGTGGGGGAGCAGCTTTCTTT. It translates to CASSLASGGAAFF.

This clonotype was counted ten times or more. This chain connects TRBV6-1 to TRBJ1-5, with TRBD1 matching over 11 bases. This CDR3 is built from 14 residues. Germline V gene sequence: CDR1 MNHNS, CDR2 SASEGT. Trimming removed 6 bases from V and 4 bases from J; junction bases left unmatched: 2. CDR3 coding DNA: TGTGCCAGCAGCGGACAGGGGGCGAATCAGCCCCAGCATTTT. Its translation: CASSGQGANQPQHF.

This clonotype has more than one count but fewer than ten. V and J are TRBV20-1 and TRBJ2-7; tentatively, D is TRBD2 (6 bases). The germline CDR1 and CDR2 sequences are DFQATT and SNEGSKA (reference sequence). This CDR3 is 11 amino acids long. Trimming stripped 2 bases from V and 6 bases from J, with 8 bases between. As DNA, the CDR3 is TGCAGTGCTAGAATGGGGGGCGAGCAGTACTTC. This encodes CSARMGGEQYF.

Note on this clonotype: A much larger clone differs by one base, so this may be a read error. The J gene is TRBJ1-6, the V gene TRBV28; possible D gene TRBD1, 6 bases. Germline CDR1 MDHEN, CDR2 SYDVKM. V shed 9 bases and J shed 7 bases, with 28 bases lying between them. There are 18 residues in the CDR3. The CDR3 DNA reads as TGTGCCAGGGAGACAGGCCCTCATGACCCTACCTTCAATTCACCCCTCCACTTT. Protein product: CARETGPHDPTFNSPLHF.

This clonotype showed up just a few times. The J gene is TRBJ2-5, the V gene TRBV28; 15 nucleotides align to TRBD2. CDR1 is MDHEN, CDR2 SYDVKM, per germline. The CDR3 covers 20 residues. The V and J ends lost 4 bases and 1 base, in that order; junction bases with no gene match: 13. For the CDR3, the DNA is TGTGCCAGCAGTTGGGGACTAGCGGGAGGCGCTCCCCGCTCCCAAGAGACCCAGTACTTC. This gives the protein CASSWGLAGGAPRSQETQYF.

The V gene is TRBV4-2, the J gene TRBJ2-7, with D perhaps TRBD2 (5 bases). This CDR3 is 15 amino acids long. V gave up 5 bases and J gave up 0 bases, with 14 bases separating them. The germline V gene encodes CDR1 LGHNA and CDR2 YNFKEQ. As DNA, the CDR3 is TGTGCCAGCAGCGCAGCTCGGCGGGCCTCCTACGAGCAGTACTTC. Its translation is CASSAARRASYEQYF.

V usage is TRBV6-2 or TRBV6-3 and J usage is TRBJ2-2, with TRBD2 as a possible D gene (5 bases). Looked up from germline, CDR1 is MNHEY and CDR2 is SVGEGT. CDR3 length: 18 amino acids. The V gene lost 5 bases and the J gene lost 3 bases, with 22 bases spanning the gap. CDR3 sequence: CASSRGLVGQPYTGELFF. In nucleotides, the CDR3 is TGTGCCAGCAGTCGGGGTCTGGTAGGGCAGCCGTACACCGGGGAGCTGTTTTTT.

J is TRBJ2-1 and V is TRBV5-5, with D maybe TRBD2 (7 bases). This CDR3 comprises 16 residues. The germline V and J ends were trimmed by 3 bases and 5 bases, with 18 bases remaining between them. Germline CDR1 is SGHKS and CDR2 is YYEKEE (reference sequence). CDR3 loop: CASSSSGGGRNNEQFF. For the CDR3, the DNA is TGTGCCAGCAGCTCGTCGGGGGGCGGGAGAAACAATGAGCAGTTCTTC.

This clonotype showed up just a few times. This rearrangement joins TRBV6-2 or TRBV6-3 to TRBJ2-1, with 7 nucleotides matching TRBD2. The CDR3 runs 13 residues. Trimming at V came to 3 bases and at J to 15 bases, leaving 11 bases not matched to a gene. Germline CDR1 reads MNHEY; CDR2 reads SVGEGT. The CDR3 loop reads CASSYRGTNGPFF. The CDR3 DNA reads TGTGCCAGCAGTTATCGGGGGACTAACGGTCCGTTCTTC.

This clonotype was found many times. The genes are TRBV27 and TRBJ2-7; 12 bases are a match to TRBD2. Germline V CDR1 and CDR2: MNHEY, SMNVEV (reference sequence). The V gene end was trimmed by 0 bases and the J gene end by 3 bases; junction bases not matched to a gene: 6. The CDR3 sequence is 17 residues long. CDR3 DNA sequence: TGTGCCAGCAGTTTATCCCCTACGACTAGCGGGAGCTACGAGCAGTACTTC. It yields the protein CASSLSPTTSGSYEQYF.

This clonotype occurred a few times. The chain carries TRBV6-5 and TRBJ2-7; TRBD2 is a possible D gene (6 bases). Germline V lookup: CDR1 MNHEY, CDR2 SVGAGI. Trimming pared 0 bases from V and 6 bases from J, leaving 12 bases between. CDR3 length: 14 amino acids. The CDR3 DNA reads as TGTGCCAGCAGTTACTCCCTTGGAGGGCTCGAGCAGTACTTC. It translates to CASSYSLGGLEQYF.

This clonotype showed up just a few times. This rearrangement joins TRBV10-3 to TRBJ1-1; 7 nucleotides line up with TRBD1. Germline trimming cut 4 bases from V and 3 bases from J; bases unmatched to any gene: 5. The CDR3 sequence is 14 residues long. Germline V lookup: CDR1 ENHRY, CDR2 SYGVKD. CDR3 residues: CAISVGGGDTEAFF. In DNA form, the CDR3 reads TGTGCCATCAGTGTAGGGGGCGGGGACACTGAAGCTTTCTTT.

Details on this clonotype: A much larger clone differs from this one at a single base, so this may be a read error. This rearrangement joins TRBV3-1 to TRBJ2-7; D may be TRBD1 or TRBD2 (5 bases each). CDR1 is LGHDT and CDR2 is YNNKEL in the germline V gene (reference sequence). The CDR3 contains 15 residues. The CDR3 region is CASSQEGTLVRERYF. As DNA, the CDR3 is TGTGCCAGCAGCCAAGAAGGGACCCTTGTGCGAGAGCGGTACTTC.

There are a few counts of this clonotype. This sequence joins TRBV24-1 and TRBJ2-5, with 10 bases lining up with TRBD1. V gave up 4 bases and J gave up 7 bases; unmatched junction bases: 8. The germline V gene encodes CDR1 KGHDR and CDR2 SFDVKD. This CDR3 region has 15 residues. CDR3 DNA sequence: TGTGCCACCAGTGACCCGGGACAGGGGTTCGGGACCCAGTACTTC. As protein: CATSDPGQGFGTQYF.

This clonotype was seen a handful of times. CDR3 amino acids: CASSTGTSVSGANVLTF. The CDR3 nucleotides are TGTGCCAGCAGTACCGGGACTAGCGTTTCTGGGGCCAACGTCCTGACTTTC. The J gene is TRBJ2-6, the V gene TRBV7-9, with 10 bases fitting TRBD2. Germline V lookup: CDR1 SEHNR, CDR2 FQNEAQ (reference sequence). The V gene end was trimmed by 6 bases and the J gene end by 1 base; junction bases not matched to a gene: 6. The CDR3 runs to 17 residues.

The chain has TRBV29-1 and TRBJ2-1; tentatively, D is TRBD2 (7 bases). CDR1 SQVTM and CDR2 ANQGSEA come from the germline V gene. Trimming took off 8 bases at V and 6 bases at J, with 20 bases between the two ends. The CDR3 extends over 14 amino acids. The CDR3 reads CSTFGGEGGNEQFF. CDR3 DNA: TGCAGCACATTTGGGGGGGAGGGGGGCAATGAGCAGTTCTTC.

This clonotype appeared many times. The chain carries TRBV5-1 and TRBJ2-7, with 12 bases lining up with TRBD2. The CDR3 sequence is 16 residues long. Germline values: CDR1 SGHRS, CDR2 YFSETQ. After removal of 4 bases from V and 4 bases from J, the junction contained 9 bases not matched to a gene. CDR3 region: CASSRIRLAGAYEQYF. CDR3 DNA sequence: TGCGCCAGCAGCCGTATCCGACTAGCGGGGGCGTACGAGCAGTACTTC.

V and J are TRBV6-1 and TRBJ1-2; unclear D gene. The V end lost 2 bases, the J end lost 1 base, and 8 bases lay between the germline ends. The CDR3 totals 14 residues. Germline CDR1 and CDR2: MNHNS and SASEGT. CDR3: CASSEQDGNYGYTF. CDR3 nucleotides: TGTGCCAGCAGTGAACAGGACGGTAACTATGGCTACACCTTC.

Remarks on this clonotype: Compared with germline, one end of the junction differs, possibly owing to a read error. The V gene is TRBV30, the J gene TRBJ2-7; 7 nucleotides agree with TRBD1. The CDR3 has 13 amino acids. Looked up from germline, CDR1 is GTSNPN and CDR2 is SVGIG (reference sequence). The CDR3 here is CAWSVKGAGERYF. The DNA of the CDR3 is TGTGCCTGGAGTGTAAAGGGGGCGGGCGAGCGGTACTTC.

V and J are TRBV19 and TRBJ2-1; the D gene is possibly TRBD2 (5 bases). V was cut by 2 bases and J by 2 bases, with 10 bases left in between. The CDR3 is 15 amino acids. Germline loops: CDR1 LNHDA, CDR2 SQIVND (reference sequence). Written as DNA, the CDR3 is TGTGCCAGTAGTATAATTCAGCGGCCCTACAATGAGCAGTTCTTC. This codes for CASSIIQRPYNEQFF.

In this sample, this clonotype turned up many times. This rearrangement joins TRBV11-2 to TRBJ2-5; 10 nucleotides align to TRBD2. Germline V CDR1 and CDR2: SGHAT, FQNNGV. The junction had 2 bases not matched to a gene; V was cut back by 4 bases and J by 0 bases. The CDR3 contains 15 residues. The CDR3 spells CASSSGTSDQETQYF. The CDR3 coding sequence is TGTGCCAGCAGCTCGGGGACTAGCGACCAAGAGACCCAGTACTTC.

About this clonotype itself: A much larger clone lies a single base off, so this may be a read error. The chain is built from TRBV3-1 and TRBJ1-5; the match to TRBD1 covers 7 bases. The V segment lost 8 bases and the J segment 5 bases; nucleotides outside the gene matches: 12. The germline V gene encodes CDR1 LGHDT and CDR2 YNNKEL (reference sequence). The CDR3 has 15 residues. CDR3 in amino acids: CASGLGTGVDQPQHF. The CDR3 region has the DNA TGTGCCAGCGGCCTGGGAACAGGGGTGGATCAGCCCCAGCATTTT.

This chain joins TRBV19 and TRBJ2-1; TRBD2 aligns across 11 bases. The CDR3 spans 13 residues. Per the germline V gene, CDR1 is LNHDA and CDR2 is SQIVND (reference sequence). V trimming: 11 bases; J trimming: 4 bases; junction bases outside the gene matches: 4. As DNA, the CDR3 is TGTGCCGCTGGACTAGCGGGTTACAATGAGCAGTTCTTC. It encodes CAAGLAGYNEQFF. Looking up the rest from reference TRBV19 and TRBJ2-1 gives the full variable domain: DGGITQSPKYLFRKEGQNVTLSCEQNLNHDAMYWYRQDPGQGLRLIYYSQIVNDFQKGDIAEGYSVSREKKESFPLTVTSAQKNPTAFYLCAAGLAGYNEQFFGPGTRLTVL.

This clonotype was seen a few times. The gene calls are TRBV3-1 and TRBJ1-4; D is possibly TRBD1 (6 bases). Trimming stripped 4 bases from V and 8 bases from J, with 17 bases between. Germline loops: CDR1 LGHDT, CDR2 YNNKEL (reference sequence). The CDR3 loop spans 15 amino acids. In nucleotides, the CDR3 is TGTGCCAGCAGCCGAGGGGACAATCCGTGGGAAAAACTGTTTTTT. This translates into CASSRGDNPWEKLFF.

This clonotype showed up many times. The chain links TRBV7-2 to TRBJ2-5; tentative D call: TRBD2 (8 bases). The V end was cut by 5 bases, the J end by 4 bases, with 32 bases between. Germline V gene data show CDR1 as SGHTA and CDR2 as FQGNSA. The CDR3 sequence is 20 residues long. The CDR3: CASSDLFVAGGGQLVETQYF. Written as DNA, the CDR3 is TGTGCCAGCAGCGACCTGTTCGTAGCCGGGGGGGGACAGCTGGTAGAGACCCAGTACTTC.